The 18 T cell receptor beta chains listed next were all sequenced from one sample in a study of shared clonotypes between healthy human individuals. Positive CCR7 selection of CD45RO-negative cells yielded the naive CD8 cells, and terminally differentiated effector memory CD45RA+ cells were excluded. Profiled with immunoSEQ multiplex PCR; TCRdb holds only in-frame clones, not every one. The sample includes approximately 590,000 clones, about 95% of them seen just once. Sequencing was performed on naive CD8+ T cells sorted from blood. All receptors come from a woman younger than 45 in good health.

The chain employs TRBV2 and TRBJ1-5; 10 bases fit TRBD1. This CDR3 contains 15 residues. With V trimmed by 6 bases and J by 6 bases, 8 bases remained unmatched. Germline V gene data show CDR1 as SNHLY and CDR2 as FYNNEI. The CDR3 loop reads CASREDRGATQPQHF. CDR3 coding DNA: TGTGCCAGCAGAGAGGACAGGGGGGCGACTCAGCCCCAGCATTTT.

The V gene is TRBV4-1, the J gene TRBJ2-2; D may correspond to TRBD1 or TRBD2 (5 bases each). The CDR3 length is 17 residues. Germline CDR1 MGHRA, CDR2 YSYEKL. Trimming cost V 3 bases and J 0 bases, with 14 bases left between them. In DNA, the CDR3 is TGCGCCAGCAGCCAGGAAGACCGGGGCCCGAACACCGGGGAGCTGTTTTTT. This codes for CASSQEDRGPNTGELFF.

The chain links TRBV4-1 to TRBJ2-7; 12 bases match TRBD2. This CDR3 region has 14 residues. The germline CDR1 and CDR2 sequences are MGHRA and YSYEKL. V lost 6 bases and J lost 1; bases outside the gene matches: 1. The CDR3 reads CASSTSGRSYEQYF. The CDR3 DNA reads TGCGCCAGCAGTACTAGCGGGAGGTCCTACGAGCAGTACTTC.

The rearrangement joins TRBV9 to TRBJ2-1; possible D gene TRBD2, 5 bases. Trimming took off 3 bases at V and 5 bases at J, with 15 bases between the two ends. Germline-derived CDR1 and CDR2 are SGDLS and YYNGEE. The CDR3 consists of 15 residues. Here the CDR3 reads CASSGRDNGHNEQFF. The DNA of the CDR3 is TGTGCCAGCAGCGGCCGGGATAACGGTCACAATGAGCAGTTCTTC.

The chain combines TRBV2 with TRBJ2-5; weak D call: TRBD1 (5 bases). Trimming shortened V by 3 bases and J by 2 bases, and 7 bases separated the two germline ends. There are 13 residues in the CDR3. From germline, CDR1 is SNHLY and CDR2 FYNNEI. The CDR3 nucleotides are TGTGCCAGCAGTGATCACAGGCAAGAGACCCAGTACTTC. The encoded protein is CASSDHRQETQYF.

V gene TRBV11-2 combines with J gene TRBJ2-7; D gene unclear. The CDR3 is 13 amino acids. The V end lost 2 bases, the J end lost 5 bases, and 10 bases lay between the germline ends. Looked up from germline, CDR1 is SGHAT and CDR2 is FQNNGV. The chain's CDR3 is CASSLYSINEQYF. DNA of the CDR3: TGTGCCAGCAGCTTATATAGTATCAACGAGCAGTACTTC.

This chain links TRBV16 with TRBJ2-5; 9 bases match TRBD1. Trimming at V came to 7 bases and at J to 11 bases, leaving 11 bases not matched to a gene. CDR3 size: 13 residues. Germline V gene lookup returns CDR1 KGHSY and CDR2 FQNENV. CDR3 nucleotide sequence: TGTGCCAGCACCAGACCGGGACAGGGAGAACAGTACTTC. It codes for CASTRPGQGEQYF.

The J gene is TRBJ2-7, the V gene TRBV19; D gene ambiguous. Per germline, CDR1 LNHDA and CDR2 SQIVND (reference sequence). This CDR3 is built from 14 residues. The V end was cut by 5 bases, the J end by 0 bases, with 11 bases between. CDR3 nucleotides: TGTGCCAGTAGTGCAGGAGCAGGCTCCTACGAGCAGTACTTC. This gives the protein CASSAGAGSYEQYF.

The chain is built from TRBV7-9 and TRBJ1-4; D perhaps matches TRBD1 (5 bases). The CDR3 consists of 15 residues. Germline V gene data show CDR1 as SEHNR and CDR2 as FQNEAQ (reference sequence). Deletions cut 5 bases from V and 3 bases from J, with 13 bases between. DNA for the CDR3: TGTGCCAGCAGCCATGCCCAGGGTTCTAATGAAAAACTGTTTTTT. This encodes CASSHAQGSNEKLFF.

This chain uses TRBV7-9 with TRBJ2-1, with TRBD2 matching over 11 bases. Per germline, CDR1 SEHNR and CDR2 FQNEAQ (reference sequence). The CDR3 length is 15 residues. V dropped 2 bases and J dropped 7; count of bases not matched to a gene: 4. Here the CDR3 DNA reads TGTGCCAGCAGCTTAATCCTAGCGGGAGGTAATGAGCAGTTCTTC. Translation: CASSLILAGGNEQFF.

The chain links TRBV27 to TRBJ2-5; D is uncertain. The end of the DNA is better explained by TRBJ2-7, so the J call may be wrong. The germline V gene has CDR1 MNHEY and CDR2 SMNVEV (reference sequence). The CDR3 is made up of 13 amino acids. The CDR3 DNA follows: TGTGCCAGCAGTCCCGGACCCCGCTACGAGCAGTACTTC. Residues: CASSPGPRYEQYF.

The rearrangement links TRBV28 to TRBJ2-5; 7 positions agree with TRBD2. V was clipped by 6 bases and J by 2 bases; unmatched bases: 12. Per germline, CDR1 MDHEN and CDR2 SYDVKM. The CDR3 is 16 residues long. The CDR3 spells CASSPGGRALQETQYF. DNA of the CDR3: TGTGCCAGCAGCCCGGGGGGACGGGCTCTACAAGAGACCCAGTACTTC.

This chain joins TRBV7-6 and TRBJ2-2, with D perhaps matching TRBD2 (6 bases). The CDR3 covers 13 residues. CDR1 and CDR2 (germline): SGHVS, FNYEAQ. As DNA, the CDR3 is TGTGCGGGTGGGCGGGAGAACACCGGGGAGCTGTTTTTT. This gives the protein CAGGRENTGELFF.

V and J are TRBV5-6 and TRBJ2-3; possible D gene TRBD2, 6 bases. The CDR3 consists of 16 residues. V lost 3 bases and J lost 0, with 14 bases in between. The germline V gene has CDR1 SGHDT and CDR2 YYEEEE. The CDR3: CASSWRARTSTDTQYF. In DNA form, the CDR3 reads TGTGCCAGCAGCTGGAGGGCGCGGACTAGCACAGATACGCAGTATTTT.

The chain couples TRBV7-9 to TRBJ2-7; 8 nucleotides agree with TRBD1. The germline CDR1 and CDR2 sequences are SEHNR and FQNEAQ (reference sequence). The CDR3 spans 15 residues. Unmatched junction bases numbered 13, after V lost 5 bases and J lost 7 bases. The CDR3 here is CASSPSQGAFGEQYF. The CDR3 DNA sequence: TGTGCCAGCAGCCCAAGTCAGGGGGCGTTTGGGGAGCAGTACTTC.

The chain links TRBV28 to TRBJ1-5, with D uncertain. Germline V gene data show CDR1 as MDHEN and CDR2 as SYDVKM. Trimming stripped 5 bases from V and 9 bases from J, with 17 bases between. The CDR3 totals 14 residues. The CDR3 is CASSGRVAAGPQHF. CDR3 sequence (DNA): TGTGCCAGCAGTGGCCGGGTTGCCGCGGGGCCCCAGCATTTT.

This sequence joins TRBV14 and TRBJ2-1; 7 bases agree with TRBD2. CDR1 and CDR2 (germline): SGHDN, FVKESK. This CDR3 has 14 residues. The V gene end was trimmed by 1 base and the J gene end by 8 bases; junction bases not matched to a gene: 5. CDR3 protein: CASSQVGGRDEQFF. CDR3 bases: TGTGCCAGCAGCCAAGTTGGGGGGAGGGATGAGCAGTTCTTC.

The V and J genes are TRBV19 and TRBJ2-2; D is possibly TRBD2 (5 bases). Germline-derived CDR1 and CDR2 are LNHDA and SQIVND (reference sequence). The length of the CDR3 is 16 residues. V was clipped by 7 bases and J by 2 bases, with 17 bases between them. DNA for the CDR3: TGTGCCAGTACCGAAACTCCCGCTAGCAACACCGGGGAGCTGTTTTTT. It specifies CASTETPASNTGELFF.